The sequence of this TCR beta chain was determined in a study of cytomegalovirus exposure and HLA in healthy donors. Germline-derived CDR1 and CDR2 are MNHNS and SASEGT. This CDR3 contains 18 residues. V trimming: 4 bases; J trimming: 0 bases; junction bases outside the gene matches: 12. Separate from the approximately 670-subject first cohort, the roughly 120-subject validation cohort was the one that the donors belonged to. Notes on the study in general: Whilst most TCR sequences proved rare, a subset of public TCRs occurred across many donors.

Of note for this clone: Its antigen is not identified.

Here immunoSEQ multiplex PCR was the method, and the copy in TCRdb shows in-frame clones only, minus some. This table holds 97,000 or so clones, 87% found once. The V and J genes are TRBV6-1 and TRBJ1-1; 9 bases match TRBD1. Sequenced input: PBMCs. The sequence was collected from a woman in her twenties or thirties in good health and CMV-seronegative. This chain's CDR3 is CASSAMSGTGSVNTEAFF. The CDR3 nucleotides are TGTGCCAGCAGTGCCATGTCCGGGACAGGGTCGGTGAACACTGAAGCTTTCTTT.